The 8 T cell receptor beta chains presented below share a single source sample, sequenced in a study of T cells after yellow fever vaccination. TCRdb independently ran MiXCR on the 5' RACE reads; one entry per CDR3 protein. The table records under 600,000 distinct CDR3 sequences, around a fifth of them present only once. This material consisted of PBMCs, taken about 20 days after the first yellow fever vaccination. The receptors here all came from a man aged 18 to 29 who received the YFV17D yellow fever vaccine.

V usage is TRBV18 and J usage is TRBJ2-1; possible D gene TRBD2, 7 bases. Germline V gene sequence: CDR1 KGHSH, CDR2 LQKENI. V was cut by 5 bases and J by 5 bases, with 16 bases left in between. The CDR3 has 15 residues. The CDR3 sequence: CASSSTQGRDNEQFF. The CDR3 DNA reads as TGTGCCAGCTCATCGACCCAGGGGAGGGACAATGAGCAGTTCTTC. Based on the CDR3 plus reference TRBV18 and TRBJ2-1, the full variable domain is NAGVMQNPRHLVRRRGQEARLRCSPMKGHSHVYWYRQLPEEGLKFMVYLQKENIIDESGMPKERFSAEFPKEGPSILRIQQVVRGDSAAYFCASSSTQGRDNEQFFGPGTRLTVL.

This clonotype turned up a few times. This chain uses TRBV15 with TRBJ1-1; 8 bases agree with TRBD1. The germline V gene has CDR1 LNHNV and CDR2 YYDKDF (reference sequence). CDR3 length equals 13 residues. The V and J ends lost 2 bases and 7 bases, in that order; junction bases with no gene match: 3. In nucleotides, the CDR3 is TGTGCCACCAGCAGACCGGACAGGGTTGAAGCTTTCTTT. Translating it yields CATSRPDRVEAFF.

This clonotype was detected only a few times. The genes are TRBV6-1 and TRBJ2-1; no firm D call. The CDR3 is 16 residues long. V lost 2 bases and J 0 bases, leaving 11 bases between the germline ends. Germline V gene lookup returns CDR1 MNHNS and CDR2 SASEGT. The CDR3 bases are TGTGCCAGCAGTGAAAGGACGAGGAGCTCCTACAATGAGCAGTTCTTC. It translates to CASSERTRSSYNEQFF.

This clonotype showed up many times. The chain employs TRBV20-1 and TRBJ1-5, with D maybe TRBD1 (6 bases). Trimming removed 6 bases at V and 5 bases at J, with 17 bases between. This CDR3 contains 14 residues. Looked up from germline, CDR1 is DFQATT and CDR2 is SNEGSKA (reference sequence). CDR3 amino acids: CSAGGGLSDQPQHF. Here the CDR3 DNA reads TGCAGTGCGGGAGGGGGGCTTAGTGATCAGCCCCAGCATTTT.

The sample holds a few counts of this clonotype. The chain couples TRBV7-8 to TRBJ2-3; D is ambiguous. The CDR3 spans 12 residues. The V gene lost 5 bases and the J gene lost 3 bases, with 6 bases spanning the gap. The germline V gene encodes CDR1 SGHVS and CDR2 FQNEAQ. The CDR3 spells CASSHATDTQYF. DNA for the CDR3: TGTGCCAGCAGCCACGCAACAGATACGCAGTATTTT.

The chain is built from TRBV7-3 and TRBJ2-6; D is perhaps TRBD2 (5 bases). Germline V gives CDR1 SGHTA, CDR2 FQGTGA. The CDR3 sequence is 17 residues long. V dropped 0 bases and J dropped 4 bases, with 13 bases sitting between them. The CDR3 sequence: CASSLTPGKTGANVLTF. In DNA, the CDR3 is TGTGCCAGCAGCTTAACGCCGGGGAAGACCGGGGCCAACGTCCTGACTTTC.

V gene TRBV29-1 combines with J gene TRBJ2-7; 7 bases line up with TRBD1. This CDR3 has 12 amino acids. The germline CDR1 and CDR2 sequences are SQVTM and ANQGSEA. Trimming cost V 6 bases and J 0 bases; bases outside gene matches: 2. CDR3 region: CSVGQDSYEQYF. In DNA form, the CDR3 reads TGCAGCGTAGGACAGGACTCCTACGAGCAGTACTTC.

CDR3 bases: TGCGCCAGCAGCTCCCCCCCAGGTACTGAAGCTTTCTTT. Its translation is CASSSPPGTEAFF. The chain joins TRBV5-1 to TRBJ1-1; D is unclear. The CDR3 extends over 13 amino acids. CDR1 and CDR2 from the germline V gene are SGHRS and YFSETQ. V lost 3 bases and J 5 bases, leaving 11 bases between the germline ends. Filled out from reference TRBV5-1 and TRBJ1-1, the complete variable domain reads KAGVTQTPRYLIKTRGQQVTLSCSPISGHRSVSWYQQTPGQGLQFLFEYFSETQRNKGNFPGRFSGRQFSNSRSEMNVSTLELGDSALYLCASSSPPGTEAFFGQGTRLTVV.